This entry lists 10 T cell receptor beta chains sequenced from one sample in a study of T cells in Graves' hyperthyroidism and ophthalmopathy. There were TCR beta CDR3 regions amplified from RNA transcripts. The HTBI set primed first-round TCR CDR3 RT-PCR. Each CDR3 protein gets one entry after TCRdb re-called the multiplex PCR reads with MiXCR. The table shows over 150,000 distinct CDR3 sequences, with approximately 16% occurring only once. Sequenced sample: blood. Source of these receptors: a woman aged 45-59 years with Graves' hyperthyroidism.

This clonotype appeared a few times. The rearrangement joins TRBV6-5 to TRBJ1-5; D uncertain. The V gene's germline CDR1 is MNHEY and CDR2 SVGAGI. The V end lost 4 bases, the J end lost 5 bases, and 12 bases lay between the germline ends. The CDR3 has 14 residues. CDR3 region: CASSFLLTHQPQHF. The CDR3 DNA reads TGTGCCAGCAGTTTTTTGTTAACTCATCAGCCCCAGCATTTT.

The CDR3 sequence: CASSPRTASSGNTIYF. DNA of the CDR3: TGTGCCAGCAGTCCAAGGACAGCGAGCTCTGGAAACACCATATATTTT. The chain couples TRBV11-2 to TRBJ1-3, with D possibly TRBD1 on 6 matching bases. The CDR3 totals 16 residues. Per germline, CDR1 SGHAT and CDR2 FQNNGV. The germline V and J ends were trimmed by 6 bases and 0 bases, with 15 bases remaining between them.

At least ten counts were recorded for this clonotype. The V and J genes are TRBV28 and TRBJ1-1, with D unresolved. The CDR3 spans 14 residues. The germline V and J ends were trimmed by 3 bases and 4 bases, with 12 bases remaining between them. The germline V gene has CDR1 MDHEN and CDR2 SYDVKM. This CDR3 reads CASSFSRSGTEAFF. DNA for the CDR3: TGTGCCAGCAGTTTTTCTCGGTCGGGCACTGAAGCTTTCTTT.

This clonotype was observed at least ten times. The chain carries TRBV30 and TRBJ2-3, with D possibly matching TRBD2 (6 bases). CDR1 is GTSNPN and CDR2 is SVGIG in the germline V gene (reference sequence). Trimming removed 4 bases at V and 2 bases at J, with 16 bases between. The CDR3 spans 15 residues. The CDR3 loop reads CAWTISGRTTDTQYF. The CDR3 DNA is TGTGCCTGGACGATTAGCGGAAGGACCACAGATACGCAGTATTTT.

This clonotype was counted at least ten times. The chain joins TRBV27 to TRBJ1-1; D call uncertain. V was clipped by 3 bases and J by 9 bases, with 23 bases between them. The V gene's germline CDR1 is MNHEY and CDR2 SMNVEV (reference sequence). The CDR3 sequence is 16 residues long. The CDR3 protein is CASSFLLGPTNGKAFF. As DNA, the CDR3 is TGTGCCAGCAGTTTCCTGTTAGGACCGACCAACGGTAAAGCTTTCTTT.

This clonotype was counted between two and nine times. This rearrangement joins TRBV24-1 to TRBJ2-3; 10 nucleotides match TRBD2. The CDR3 covers 14 residues. Germline loops: CDR1 KGHDR, CDR2 SFDVKD. J gave up 1 base and V 6 bases, and 0 bases lay outside the gene matches. The CDR3 DNA reads as TGTGCCACCAGTCTAGCGGGAGGCACAGATACGCAGTATTTT. It codes for CATSLAGGTDTQYF.

This clonotype has ten or more counts. The chain links TRBV24-1 to TRBJ1-2, with TRBD1 matching over 11 bases. Germline values: CDR1 KGHDR, CDR2 SFDVKD. This CDR3 has 15 residues. V was clipped by 5 bases and J by 4 bases; unmatched bases: 5. CDR3 bases: TGTGCCACCAGTGCCGGGACAGGGGGGTTCTATGGCTACACCTTC. Translation gives CATSAGTGGFYGYTF.

The rearrangement links TRBV5-4 to TRBJ2-5; D assignment may be TRBD1 or TRBD2 (6 bases each). Deletions cut 5 bases from V and 5 bases from J, with 16 bases between. The germline V gene encodes CDR1 SGHNT and CDR2 YYREEE (reference sequence). This CDR3 has 14 residues. The CDR3 reads CASRLMQGGETQYF. Here the CDR3 DNA reads TGTGCCAGCAGGTTGATGCAAGGGGGGGAGACCCAGTACTTC.

As regards this clonotype: It may be a read error: a sequence one base away is much more abundant. V and J are TRBV28 and TRBJ1-1, with a tentative D call TRBD1 (5 bases). V shed 2 bases and J shed 4 bases, with 11 bases lying between them. Germline CDR1 is MDHEN and CDR2 is SYDVKM. The CDR3 runs to 14 residues. CDR3: CASSLRQGVTEAFF. CDR3 in DNA: TGTGCCAGCAGTTTACGGCAGGGTGTCACTGAAGCTTTCTTT.

This clonotype was observed at least ten times. This sequence joins TRBV11-3 and TRBJ2-7; tentatively, D is TRBD1 (6 bases). The CDR3 has 16 amino acids. V lost 1 base, J lost 2 bases, and 15 bases lay in between. The germline gives CDR1 SGHNT, CDR2 YENEEA. DNA of the CDR3: TGTGCCAGCAGCTTAGCAGGGGCGGATACAACCTACGAGCAGTACTTC. Translated: CASSLAGADTTYEQYF. The whole variable domain, filled in from reference TRBV11-3 and TRBJ2-7, reads EAGVVQSPRYKIIEKKQPVAFWCNPISGHNTLYWYLQNLGQGPELLIRYENEEAVDDSQLPKDRFSAERLKGVDSTLKIQPAELGDSAVYLCASSLAGADTTYEQYFGPGTRLTVT.